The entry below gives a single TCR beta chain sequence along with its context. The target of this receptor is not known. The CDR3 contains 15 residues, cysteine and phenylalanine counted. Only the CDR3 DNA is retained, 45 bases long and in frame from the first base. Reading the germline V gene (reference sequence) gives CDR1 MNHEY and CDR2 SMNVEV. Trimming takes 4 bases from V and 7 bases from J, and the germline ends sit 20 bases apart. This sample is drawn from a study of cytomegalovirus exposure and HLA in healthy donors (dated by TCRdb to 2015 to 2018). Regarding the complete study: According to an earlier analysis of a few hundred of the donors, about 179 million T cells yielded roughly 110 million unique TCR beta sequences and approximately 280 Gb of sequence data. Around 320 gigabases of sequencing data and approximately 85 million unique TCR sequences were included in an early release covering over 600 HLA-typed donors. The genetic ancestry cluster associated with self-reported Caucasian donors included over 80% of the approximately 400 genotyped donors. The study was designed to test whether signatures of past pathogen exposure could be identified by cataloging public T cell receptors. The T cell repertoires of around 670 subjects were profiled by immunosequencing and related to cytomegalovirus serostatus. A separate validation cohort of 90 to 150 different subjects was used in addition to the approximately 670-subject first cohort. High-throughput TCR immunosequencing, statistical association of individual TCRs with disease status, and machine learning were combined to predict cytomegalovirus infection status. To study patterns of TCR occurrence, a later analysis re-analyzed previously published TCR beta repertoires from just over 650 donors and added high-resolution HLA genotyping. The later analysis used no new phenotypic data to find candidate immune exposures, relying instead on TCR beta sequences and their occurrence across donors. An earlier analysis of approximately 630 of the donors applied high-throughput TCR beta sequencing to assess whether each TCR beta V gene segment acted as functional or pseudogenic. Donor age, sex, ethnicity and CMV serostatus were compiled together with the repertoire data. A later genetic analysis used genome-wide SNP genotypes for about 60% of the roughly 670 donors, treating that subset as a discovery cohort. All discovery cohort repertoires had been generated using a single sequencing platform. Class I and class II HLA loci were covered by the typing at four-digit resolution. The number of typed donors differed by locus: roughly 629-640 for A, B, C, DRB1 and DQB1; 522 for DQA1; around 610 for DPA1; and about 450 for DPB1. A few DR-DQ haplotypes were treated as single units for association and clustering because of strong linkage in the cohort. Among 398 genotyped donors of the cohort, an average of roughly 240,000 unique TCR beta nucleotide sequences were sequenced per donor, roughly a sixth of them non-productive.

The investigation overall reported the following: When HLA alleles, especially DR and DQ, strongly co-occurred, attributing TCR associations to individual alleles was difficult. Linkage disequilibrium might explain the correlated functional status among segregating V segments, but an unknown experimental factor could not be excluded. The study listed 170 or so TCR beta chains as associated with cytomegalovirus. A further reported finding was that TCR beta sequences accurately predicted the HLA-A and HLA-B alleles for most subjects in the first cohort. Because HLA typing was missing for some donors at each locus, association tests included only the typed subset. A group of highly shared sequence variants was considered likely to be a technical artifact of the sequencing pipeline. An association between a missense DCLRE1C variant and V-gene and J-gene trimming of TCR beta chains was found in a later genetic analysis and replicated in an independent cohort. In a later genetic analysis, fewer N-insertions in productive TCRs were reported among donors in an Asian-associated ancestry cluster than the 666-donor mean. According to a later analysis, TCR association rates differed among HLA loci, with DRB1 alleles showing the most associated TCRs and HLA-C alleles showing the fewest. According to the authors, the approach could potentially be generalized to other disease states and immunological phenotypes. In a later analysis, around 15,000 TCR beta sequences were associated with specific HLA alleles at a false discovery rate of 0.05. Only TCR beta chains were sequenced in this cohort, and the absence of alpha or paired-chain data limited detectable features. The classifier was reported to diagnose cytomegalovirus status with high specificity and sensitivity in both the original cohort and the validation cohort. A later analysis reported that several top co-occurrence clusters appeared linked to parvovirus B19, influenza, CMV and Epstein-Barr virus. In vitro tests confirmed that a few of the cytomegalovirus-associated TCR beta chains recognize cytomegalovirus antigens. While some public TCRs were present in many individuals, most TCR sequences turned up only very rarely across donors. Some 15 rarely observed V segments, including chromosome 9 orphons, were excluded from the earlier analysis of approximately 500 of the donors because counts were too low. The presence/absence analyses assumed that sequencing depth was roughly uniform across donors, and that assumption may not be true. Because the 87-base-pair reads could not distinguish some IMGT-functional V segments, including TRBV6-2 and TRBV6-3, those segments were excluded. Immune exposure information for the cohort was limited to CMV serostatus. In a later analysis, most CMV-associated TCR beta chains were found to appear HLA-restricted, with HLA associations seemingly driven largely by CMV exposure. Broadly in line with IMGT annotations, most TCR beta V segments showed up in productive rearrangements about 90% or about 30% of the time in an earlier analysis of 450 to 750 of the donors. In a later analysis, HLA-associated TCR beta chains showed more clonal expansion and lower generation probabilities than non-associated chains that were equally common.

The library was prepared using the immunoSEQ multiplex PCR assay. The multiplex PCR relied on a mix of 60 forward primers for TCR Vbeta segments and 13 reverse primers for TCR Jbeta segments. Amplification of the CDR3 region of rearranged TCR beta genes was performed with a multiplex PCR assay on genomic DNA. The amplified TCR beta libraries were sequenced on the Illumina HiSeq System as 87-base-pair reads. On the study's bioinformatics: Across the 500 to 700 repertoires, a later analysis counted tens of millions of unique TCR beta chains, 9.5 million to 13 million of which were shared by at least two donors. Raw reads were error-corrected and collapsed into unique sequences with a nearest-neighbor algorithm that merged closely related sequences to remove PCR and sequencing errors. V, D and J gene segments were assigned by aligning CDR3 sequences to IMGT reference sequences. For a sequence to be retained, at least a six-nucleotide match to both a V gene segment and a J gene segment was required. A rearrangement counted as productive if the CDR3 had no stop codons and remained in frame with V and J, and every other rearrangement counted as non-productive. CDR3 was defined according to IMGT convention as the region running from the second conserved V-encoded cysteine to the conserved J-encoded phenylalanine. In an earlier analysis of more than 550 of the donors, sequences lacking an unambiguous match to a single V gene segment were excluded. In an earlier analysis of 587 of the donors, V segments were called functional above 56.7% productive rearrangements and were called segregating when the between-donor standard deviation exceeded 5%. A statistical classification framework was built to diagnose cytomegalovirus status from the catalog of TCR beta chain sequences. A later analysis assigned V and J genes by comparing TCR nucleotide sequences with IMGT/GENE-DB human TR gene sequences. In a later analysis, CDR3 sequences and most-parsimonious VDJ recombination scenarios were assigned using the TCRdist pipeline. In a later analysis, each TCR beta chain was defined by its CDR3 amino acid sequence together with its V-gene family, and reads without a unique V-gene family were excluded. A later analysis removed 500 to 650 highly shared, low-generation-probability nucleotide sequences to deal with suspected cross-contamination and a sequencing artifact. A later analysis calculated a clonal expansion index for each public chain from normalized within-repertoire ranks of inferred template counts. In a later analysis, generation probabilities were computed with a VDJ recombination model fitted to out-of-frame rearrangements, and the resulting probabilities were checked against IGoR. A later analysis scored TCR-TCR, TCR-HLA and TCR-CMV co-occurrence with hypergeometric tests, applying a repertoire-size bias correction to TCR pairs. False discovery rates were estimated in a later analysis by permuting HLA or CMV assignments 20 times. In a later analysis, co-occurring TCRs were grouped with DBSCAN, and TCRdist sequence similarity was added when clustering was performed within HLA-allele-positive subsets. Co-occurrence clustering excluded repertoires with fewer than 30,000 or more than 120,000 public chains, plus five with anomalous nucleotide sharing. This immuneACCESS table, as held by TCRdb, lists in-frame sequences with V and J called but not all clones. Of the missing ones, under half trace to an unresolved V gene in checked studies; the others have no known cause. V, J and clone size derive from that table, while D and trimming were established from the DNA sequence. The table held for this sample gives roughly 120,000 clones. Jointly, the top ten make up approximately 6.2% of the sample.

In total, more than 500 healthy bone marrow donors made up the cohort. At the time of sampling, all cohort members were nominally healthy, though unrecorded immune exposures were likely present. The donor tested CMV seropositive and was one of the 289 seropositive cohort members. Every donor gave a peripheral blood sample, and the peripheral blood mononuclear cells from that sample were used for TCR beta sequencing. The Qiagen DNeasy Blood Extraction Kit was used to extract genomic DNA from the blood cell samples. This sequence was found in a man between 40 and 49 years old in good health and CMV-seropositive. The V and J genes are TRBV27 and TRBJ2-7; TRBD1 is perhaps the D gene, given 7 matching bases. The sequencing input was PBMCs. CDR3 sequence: CASSSLRGQAGEQYF. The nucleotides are TGTGCCAGCAGTTCACTGAGGGGGCAGGCGGGGGAGCAGTACTTC.